The entry that follows covers one T cell receptor beta chain sequence. V lost 5 bases and J 8 bases, leaving 13 bases between the germline ends. The CDR3 covers 13 residues. The record originates from a study of blood T cell repertoires in COVID-19. Whole-study context: COVID-19 samples from acute and convalescent phases originated in the United States, Italy and Spain. Sources were T cells, B-cell-depleted T cells, or PBMCs; the material itself was cDNA or gDNA.

In the authors' workflow: The authors estimated nucleated cell counts from reference gene primer amplification. TCRdb keeps only in-frame clones here, not all; method: immunoSEQ multiplex PCR. Clone size and V and J calls were adopted from that table, with D and trimming inferred from the DNA. The sample consists of over 300,000 clones, roughly 83% of them appearing once. J is TRBJ2-1 and V is TRBV12-3 or TRBV12-4, with a tentative D call TRBD2 (6 bases). The source is a woman aged 50 to 60 with acute or convalescent COVID-19. The sample taken for sequencing was peripheral blood. The CDR3, as DNA: TGTGCCAGCAGTCCGGGACTCCCTGATGAGCAGTTCTTC. Protein: CASSPGLPDEQFF.